This T cell receptor (beta chain) appears in the sequencing data of a study of T cells in Graves' hyperthyroidism and ophthalmopathy. General observations from the study: Blood also carried most thyroid clonotypes expanded above 0.001.

Germline V CDR1 and CDR2: SQVTM, ANQGSEA. The CDR3 covers 14 residues. Between the trimmed V and J ends, which lost 4 bases and 3 bases, there was a span of 15 bases. Regions amplified from RNA transcripts were the TCR beta CDR3 regions. Researchers ran a first-round RT-PCR on the TCR CDR3 using the HTBI primer set. TCRdb used MiXCR to reprocess the multiplex PCR reads, holding one entry per CDR3 protein. Seen here are roughly 570,000 distinct CDR3 sequences, roughly 50% observed once, and the top ten hold around 20%. A note on this clonotype: Its specificity is not known.

Sequenced material: peripheral blood or thyroid tissue (not recorded which). This receptor was identified in an adult woman with Graves' disease, either hyperthyroidism or ophthalmopathy (not recorded which). This rearrangement joins TRBV29-1 to TRBJ1-1; D perhaps matches TRBD1 (5 bases). In nucleotides, the CDR3 is TGCAGCGTTGCGTCAGGGTGGCAGGACACTGAAGCTTTCTTT. Amino acid sequence: CSVASGWQDTEAFF. Supplemented by reference TRBV29-1 and TRBJ1-1, the full variable domain reads SAVISQKPSRDICQRGTSLTIQCQVDSQVTMMFWYRQQPGQSLTLIATANQGSEATYESGFVIDKFPISRPNLTFSTLTVSNMSPEDSSIYLCSVASGWQDTEAFFGQGTRLTVV.